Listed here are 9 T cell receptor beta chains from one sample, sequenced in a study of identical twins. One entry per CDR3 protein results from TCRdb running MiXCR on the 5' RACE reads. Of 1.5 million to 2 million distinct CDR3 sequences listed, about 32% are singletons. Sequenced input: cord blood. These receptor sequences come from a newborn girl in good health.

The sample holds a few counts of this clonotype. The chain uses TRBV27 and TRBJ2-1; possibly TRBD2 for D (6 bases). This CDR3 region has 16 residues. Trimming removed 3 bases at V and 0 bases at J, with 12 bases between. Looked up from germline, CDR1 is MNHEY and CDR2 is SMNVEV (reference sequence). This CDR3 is CASSLWGESSYNEQFF. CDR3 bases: TGTGCCAGCAGTTTGTGGGGGGAGAGCTCCTACAATGAGCAGTTCTTC.

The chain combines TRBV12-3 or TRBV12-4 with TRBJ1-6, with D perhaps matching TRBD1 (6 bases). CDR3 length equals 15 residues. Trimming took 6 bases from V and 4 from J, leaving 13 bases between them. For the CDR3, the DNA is TGTGCCAGCAGGGGGGCGGTCCCTTATAATTCACCCCTCCACTTT. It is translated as CASRGAVPYNSPLHF.

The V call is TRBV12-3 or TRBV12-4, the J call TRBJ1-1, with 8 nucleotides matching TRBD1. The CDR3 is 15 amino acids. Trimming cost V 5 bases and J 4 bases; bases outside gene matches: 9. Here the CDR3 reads CASSPYQGALTEAFF. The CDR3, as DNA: TGTGCCAGCAGTCCTTACCAGGGGGCCCTCACTGAAGCTTTCTTT.

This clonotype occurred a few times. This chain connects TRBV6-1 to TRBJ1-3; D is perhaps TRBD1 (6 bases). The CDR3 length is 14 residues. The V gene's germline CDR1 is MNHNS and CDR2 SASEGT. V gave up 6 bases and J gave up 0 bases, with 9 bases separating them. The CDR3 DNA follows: TGTGCCAGCAGGGTAGGGGGCTCTGGAAACACCATATATTTT. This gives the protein CASRVGGSGNTIYF.

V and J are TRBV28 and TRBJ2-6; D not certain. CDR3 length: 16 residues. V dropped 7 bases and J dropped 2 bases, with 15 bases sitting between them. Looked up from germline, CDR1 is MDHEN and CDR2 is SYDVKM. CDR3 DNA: TGTGCCAGCACTCGTCTCGCAGACCCTGGGGCCAACGTCCTGACTTTC. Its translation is CASTRLADPGANVLTF.

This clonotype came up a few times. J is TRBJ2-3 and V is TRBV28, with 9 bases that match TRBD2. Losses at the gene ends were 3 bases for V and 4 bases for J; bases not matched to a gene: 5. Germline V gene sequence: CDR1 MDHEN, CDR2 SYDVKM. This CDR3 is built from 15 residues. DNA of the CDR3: TGTGCCAGCAGTTTGCCTAGCGGGATTTCAGATACGCAGTATTTT. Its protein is CASSLPSGISDTQYF.

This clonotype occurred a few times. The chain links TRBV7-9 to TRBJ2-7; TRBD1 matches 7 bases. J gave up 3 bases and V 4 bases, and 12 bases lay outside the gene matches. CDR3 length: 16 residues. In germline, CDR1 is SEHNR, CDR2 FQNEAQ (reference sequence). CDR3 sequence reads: CASSSRGTRGHYEQYF. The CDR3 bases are TGTGCCAGCAGCTCCAGGGGGACACGGGGACACTACGAGCAGTACTTC. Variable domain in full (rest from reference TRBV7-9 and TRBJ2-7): DTGVSQNPRHKITKRGQNVTFRCDPISEHNRLYWYRQTLGQGPEFLTYFQNEAQLEKSRLLSDRFSAERPKGSFSTLEIQRTEQGDSAMYLCASSSRGTRGHYEQYFGPGTRLTVT.

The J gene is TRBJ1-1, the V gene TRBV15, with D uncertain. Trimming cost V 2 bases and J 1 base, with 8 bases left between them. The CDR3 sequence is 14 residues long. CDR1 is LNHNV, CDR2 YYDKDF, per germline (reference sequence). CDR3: CATSRTLQNTEAFF. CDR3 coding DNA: TGTGCCACCAGCAGAACCCTCCAGAACACTGAAGCTTTCTTT. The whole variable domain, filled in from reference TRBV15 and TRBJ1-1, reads DAMVIQNPRYQVTQFGKPVTLSCSQTLNHNVMYWYQQKSSQAPKLLFHYYDKDFNNEADTPDNFQSRRPNTSFCFLDIRSPGLGDTAMYLCATSRTLQNTEAFFGQGTRLTVV.

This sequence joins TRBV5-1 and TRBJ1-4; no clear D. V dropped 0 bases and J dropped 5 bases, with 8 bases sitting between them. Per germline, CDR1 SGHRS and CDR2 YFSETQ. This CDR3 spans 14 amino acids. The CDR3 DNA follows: TGCGCCAGCAGCTTGGACCTCCTGAATGAAAAACTGTTTTTT. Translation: CASSLDLLNEKLFF.